This section outlines one T cell receptor (beta chain) sequence together with its context. Its antigen is not known. These data belong to a study of blood T cells in healthy people across ages. The study drew donors from healthy Caucasian individuals in Russia aged roughly 6 to 90. CDR3 length equals 14 residues. CDR1 is DFQATT, CDR2 SNEGSKA, per germline (reference sequence). Primers used in a second PCR of about 6 to 11 cycles were a sample-barcoded 5' primer and a J-beta primer mix. A single record per CDR3 protein comes from TCRdb applying MiXCR to the 5' RACE reads. The sample lists 650,000 to 1,000,000 distinct CDR3 sequences; 46% were seen once. Study results and limitations: The CMV status of each donor remained undetermined, and this could have confounded shifts in expanded clonotypes. Because sorting was not performed, PBMCs prevented conclusive naive versus antigen-experienced comparison. With age, beta diversity per million T cells declined roughly linearly, significantly by approximately 40.

Sequencing used blood. This receptor was identified in a man older than 75 in good health. The rearrangement joins TRBV20-1 to TRBJ2-7; 8 positions agree with TRBD1. The DNA end is a closer match to TRBJ2-5, so the J assignment may be wrong. CDR3 coding DNA: TGCAGTGCTAGAGCTCCGACAGGGGTGGAGACCCAGTACTTC. The encoded protein is CSARAPTGVETQYF.